The 18 T cell receptor beta chains in this list originate from one sample, sequenced in a study of cytotoxic CD8 clonotypes in ibrutinib-treated CLL. The method was immunoSEQ multiplex PCR; TCRdb's version includes in-frame clones alone and lacks a portion of them. The sample comprises some 23,000 clones, 65% to 70% of which are singletons, and around 54% rests with the top ten. Here the sequenced sample was PBMCs, taken at disease progression, from a patient treated with ibrutinib. The receptors come from a human donor with chronic lymphocytic leukemia.

The chain recombines TRBV29-1 with TRBJ2-1; D not resolved. V was cut by 1 base and J by 4 bases, with 14 bases left in between. The CDR3 extends over 15 amino acids. From germline, CDR1 is SQVTM and CDR2 ANQGSEA. CDR3 in DNA: TGCAGCGTTGAAGCAGTGAGTACTGAATACAATGAGCAGTTCTTC. Translated: CSVEAVSTEYNEQFF.

This clone was recorded a few times. The gene calls are TRBV29-1 and TRBJ1-2; TRBD1 matches at 9 bases. Germline V gives CDR1 SQVTM, CDR2 ANQGSEA. The CDR3 is 16 amino acids. J was trimmed by 0 bases and V by 0 bases; bases with no gene match: 5. The CDR3 bases are TGCAGCGTTGAAGAGACCGGGACAGGGTCTAACTATGGCTACACCTTC. Its protein is CSVEETGTGSNYGYTF.

The chain combines TRBV27 with TRBJ1-6; unclear D gene. The CDR3 consists of 15 residues. From germline, CDR1 is MNHEY and CDR2 SMNVEV (reference sequence). Trimming stripped 2 bases from V and 6 bases from J, with 11 bases between. The CDR3 reads CASSLRRMGNSPLHF. In nucleotides, the CDR3 is TGTGCCAGCAGTTTACGGCGGATGGGTAATTCACCCCTCCACTTT.

This rearrangement joins TRBV5-6 to TRBJ2-1; 8 positions agree with TRBD2. The V segment lost 0 bases and the J segment 10 bases; nucleotides outside the gene matches: 3. The length of the CDR3 is 13 residues. Germline V gene data show CDR1 as SGHDT and CDR2 as YYEEEE. The CDR3 is CASSLAGTREQFF. The CDR3 nucleotides are TGTGCCAGCAGCTTGGCCGGGACTAGAGAGCAGTTCTTC.

The chain has TRBV7-6 and TRBJ2-5, with unresolved D. Trimming took off 5 bases at V and 5 bases at J, with 21 bases between the two ends. CDR3 length equals 16 residues. Germline V gene lookup returns CDR1 SGHVS and CDR2 FNYEAQ. CDR3 nucleotides: TGTGCCAGCAGCGTACCGGAAAAGATAGGGAAGGAGACCCAGTACTTC. Protein sequence: CASSVPEKIGKETQYF.

The chain joins TRBV5-8 to TRBJ2-5; 9 bases are shared with TRBD2. Germline assignment: CDR1 SGHTS and CDR2 YDEGEE. The junction had 9 bases not matched to a gene; V was cut back by 0 bases and J by 6 bases. The CDR3 loop spans 16 amino acids. CDR3 amino acids: CASSLAYGLAGQTQYF. The CDR3 coding sequence is TGTGCCAGCAGCTTGGCCTATGGGCTAGCGGGGCAGACCCAGTACTTC.

The genes are TRBV7-3 and TRBJ2-3, with 14 nucleotides matching TRBD2. The CDR3 consists of 17 residues. V trimming: 1 base; J trimming: 5 bases; junction bases outside the gene matches: 5. The germline CDR1 and CDR2 sequences are SGHTA and FQGTGA. The DNA for the CDR3 is TGTGCCAGCAGCTTAAATCGACTAGCGGGGGGGCAAGATACGCAGTATTTT. Its translation is CASSLNRLAGGQDTQYF.

This chain uses TRBV28 with TRBJ2-3; D is ambiguous. Germline lookup yields CDR1 MDHEN and CDR2 SYDVKM. V lost 3 bases and J lost 3, with 10 bases in between. The CDR3 totals 14 residues. CDR3 sequence (DNA): TGTGCCAGCAGTTTTGTGGCTGGGACAGATACGCAGTATTTT. Translated: CASSFVAGTDTQYF. Based on the CDR3 plus reference TRBV28 and TRBJ2-3, the full variable domain is DVKVTQSSRYLVKRTGEKVFLECVQDMDHENMFWYRQDPGLGLRLIYFSYDVKMKEKGDIPEGYSVSREKKERFSLILESASTNQTSMYLCASSFVAGTDTQYFGPGTRLTVL.

This clone was seen repeatedly, ten times or more. Additional DNA sequences in this sample encode the identical CDR3. V is TRBV6-5 and J is TRBJ1-1; TRBD1 matches 7 bases. The CDR3 sequence is 13 residues long. Germline values: CDR1 MNHEY, CDR2 SVGAGI. Trimming removed 5 bases from V and 1 base from J; junction bases left unmatched: 1. Here the CDR3 reads CASSRQGNTEAFF. For the CDR3, the DNA is TGTGCCAGCAGTCGACAGGGGAACACTGAAGCTTTCTTT.

The chain combines TRBV7-3 with TRBJ1-5; maybe TRBD1 (5 bases). CDR3 size: 17 residues. Per germline, CDR1 SGHTA and CDR2 FQGTGA. Trimming removed 2 bases at V and 0 bases at J, with 14 bases between. This CDR3 reads CASSLPPGRHSNQPQHF. CDR3 DNA sequence: TGTGCCAGCAGCTTACCCCCGGGGCGTCATAGCAATCAGCCCCAGCATTTT.

The chain couples TRBV7-3 to TRBJ2-2; D call uncertain. This CDR3 spans 12 amino acids. Germline V CDR1 and CDR2: SGHTA, FQGTGA. Trimming left V 0 bases short and J 4 bases short, with 0 bases between. The CDR3: CASSLTTGELFF. DNA of the CDR3: TGTGCCAGCAGCTTAACCACCGGGGAGCTGTTTTTT.

The table lists this clone with a few counts. The rearrangement links TRBV2 to TRBJ1-4; no clear D. V lost 7 bases, J lost 6 bases, and 12 bases lay in between. The CDR3 is 13 amino acids. Looked up from germline, CDR1 is SNHLY and CDR2 is FYNNEI. CDR3: CASMRQRDEKLFF. DNA for the CDR3: TGTGCCAGCATGCGACAACGAGATGAAAAACTGTTTTTT.

Regarding this clone: Mismatch with germline at one junction end may stem from a read error. This chain connects TRBV4-3 to TRBJ2-7; 12 bases align to TRBD2. CDR1 and CDR2 (germline): LGHNA, YSLEER. The CDR3 is 15 residues long. The CDR3 region is CASSQDASGGASLDF. CDR3 in DNA: TGCGCCAGCAGCCAAGATGCTAGCGGGGGGGCGTCGTTGGACTTC.

V usage is TRBV19 and J usage is TRBJ1-2; 7 positions match TRBD1. CDR3 size: 14 residues. V shed 4 bases, J shed 7 bases, and the junction held 9 bases outside the gene matches. In germline, CDR1 is LNHDA, CDR2 SQIVND (reference sequence). The CDR3 DNA reads as TGTGCCAGTAGTACCCGACAGGGAAGCTCTGGCTACACCTTC. It codes for CASSTRQGSSGYTF. The full variable domain, in which reference TRBV19 and TRBJ1-2 provide the parts outside the CDR3, is DGGITQSPKYLFRKEGQNVTLSCEQNLNHDAMYWYRQDPGQGLRLIYYSQIVNDFQKGDIAEGYSVSREKKESFPLTVTSAQKNPTAFYLCASSTRQGSSGYTFGSGTRLTVV.

The rearrangement joins TRBV9 to TRBJ2-3; 13 bases match TRBD2. This CDR3 region has 17 residues. With V trimmed by 4 bases and J by 0 bases, 5 bases remained unmatched. Germline V CDR1 and CDR2: SGDLS, YYNGEE. For the CDR3, the DNA is TGTGCCAGCAGCTTCACTAGCGGGGGGGTGAGCACAGATACGCAGTATTTT. Protein product: CASSFTSGGVSTDTQYF.

This clone was detected only a few times. The V and J genes are TRBV30 and TRBJ2-2, with 10 bases fitting TRBD1. Unmatched junction bases numbered 3, after V lost 2 bases and J lost 6 bases. This CDR3 comprises 14 residues. CDR1 GTSNPN and CDR2 SVGIG come from the germline V gene (reference sequence). The CDR3, as DNA: TGTGCCTGGAGTCGCGGGACAGGGGCCGGGGAGCTGTTTTTT. This codes for CAWSRGTGAGELFF.

The V and J genes are TRBV14 and TRBJ1-1; no firm D call. CDR1 is SGHDN and CDR2 is FVKESK in the germline V gene. V lost 1 base, J lost 7 bases, and 7 bases lay in between. The CDR3 runs to 12 residues. This CDR3 is CASSQVRNEAFF. CDR3 sequence (DNA): TGTGCCAGCAGCCAAGTGCGGAATGAAGCTTTCTTT.

The chain has TRBV10-3 and TRBJ1-2; 8 nucleotides align to TRBD1. The trim removed 8 bases at V and 8 bases at J, leaving 7 bases unmatched. The CDR3 totals 12 residues. Germline V gene lookup returns CDR1 ENHRY and CDR2 SYGVKD. The chain's CDR3 is CAIGDRKGGYTF. CDR3 DNA sequence: TGTGCCATCGGGGACAGGAAGGGAGGCTACACCTTC.